This note documents a single T cell receptor beta chain sequence. Antigen specificity is unknown. This PCR relied on a set of 60 Vbeta primers and 13 Jbeta primers. The table came from immunoSEQ multiplex PCR; TCRdb's copy has only in-frame clones and leaves some out. The sample carries approximately 100,000 clones, less than 85% recorded once. The junction had 2 bases not matched to a gene; V was cut back by 2 bases and J by 2 bases. This CDR3 region has 14 residues. The V gene's germline CDR1 is GTSNPN and CDR2 SVGIG (reference sequence). The sample comes from a study of cytomegalovirus exposure and HLA in healthy donors. Participants comprised healthy donors of bone marrow. Overall study results and limits: Generally TCR sequences proved uncommon, though certain public TCRs appeared in numerous donors.

This clonotype was sampled from a young woman in good health and CMV-seropositive. Specimen: PBMCs. The J gene is TRBJ2-7, the V gene TRBV30; 11 positions agree with TRBD2. The CDR3, as DNA: TGTGCCTGGAGTTTAGCGGGAGGGCCCTACGAGCAGTACTTC. Translated: CAWSLAGGPYEQYF.